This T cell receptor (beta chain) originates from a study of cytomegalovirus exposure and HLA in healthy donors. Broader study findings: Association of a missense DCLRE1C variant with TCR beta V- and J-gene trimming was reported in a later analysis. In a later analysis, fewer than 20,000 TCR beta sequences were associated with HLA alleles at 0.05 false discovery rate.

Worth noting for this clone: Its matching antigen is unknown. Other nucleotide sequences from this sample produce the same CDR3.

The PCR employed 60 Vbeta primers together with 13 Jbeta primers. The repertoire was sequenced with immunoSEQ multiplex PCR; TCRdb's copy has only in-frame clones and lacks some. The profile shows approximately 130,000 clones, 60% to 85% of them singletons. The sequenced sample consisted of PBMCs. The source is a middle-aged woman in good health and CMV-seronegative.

CDR3 coding DNA: TGTGCCACCAGCAGAGACCTTGGCGGGGACATTCAGTACTTC. It yields the protein CATSRDLGGDIQYF. The rearrangement uses TRBV15 and TRBJ2-4; tentative D call: TRBD2 (6 bases). The CDR3 has 14 residues. CDR1 is LNHNV and CDR2 is YYDKDF in the germline V gene (reference sequence). Between the trimmed V and J ends, which lost 0 bases and 8 bases, there was a span of 11 bases. The full variable domain, rest sourced from reference TRBV15 and TRBJ2-4, is DAMVIQNPRYQVTQFGKPVTLSCSQTLNHNVMYWYQQKSSQAPKLLFHYYDKDFNNEADTPDNFQSRRPNTSFCFLDIRSPGLGDTAMYLCATSRDLGGDIQYFGAGTRLSVL.